The rows below give T cell receptor beta chains drawn from one sample of a study of a mutant IDH1 vaccine in newly diagnosed glioma. These receptors lack a known antigen. Data came from immunoSEQ multiplex PCR; TCRdb stores just in-frame clones and leaves some out. The sample lists roughly 110,000 clones; roughly 90% were seen once. The source material was PBMCs, sampled from a glioma patient whose treatment included an IDH1 peptide vaccine. Receptors were obtained from a woman between 50 and 59 years old with glioma. Both conserved end residues are part of each CDR3. Fields, in order: D gene, J gene, clone size, V gene, CDR3 length, CDR3 DNA, CDR3 protein. A D gene is named only where the DNA matches it firmly. The size field is filled for only some rows; it gives once, few, many or a size class.

NA	TRBJ2-7	NA	TRBV11-2	13	TGTGCCAGCAGCCCCAGAAACAACTACGAGCAGTACTTC	CASSPRNNYEQYF
NA	TRBJ1-5	NA	TRBV9	13	TGTGCCAGCAGCGTAGATGGGAATCAGCCCCAGCATTTT	CASSVDGNQPQHF
NA	TRBJ1-1	few	TRBV5-1	13	TGCGCCAGCAGCGCAGGGGTGAACACTGAAGCTTTCTTT	CASSAGVNTEAFF
TRBD1	TRBJ2-7	NA	TRBV7-7	18	TGTGCTAGCAGCTTTCTCATGGGACAGGGAAGGTCTCTTGCCGAGCAGTACTTC	CASSFLMGQGRSLAEQYF
NA	TRBJ2-7	NA	TRBV30	12	TGTGCCTGGGACAGAATCGCCTACGAGCAGTACTTC	CAWDRIAYEQYF
TRBD2	TRBJ2-2	NA	TRBV18	19	TGTGCCAGCTCACCACCTCTAGCGGGAGTACGGACGGTGCGTGGGGAGCTGTTTTTT	CASSPPLAGVRTVRGELFF
NA	TRBJ2-1	NA	TRBV28	17	TGTGCCAGCAATGGACTAAACCGTGATTCGATCTACAATGAGCAGTTCTTC	CASNGLNRDSIYNEQFF
TRBD2	TRBJ2-1	NA	TRBV7-8	15	TGTGCCAGCAGCCAGGGACTAGCGGGAGTCTATGAGCAGTTCTTC	CASSQGLAGVYEQFF
NA	TRBJ2-2	NA	TRBV20-1	11	TGCAGTCAAGACTACCTCGGGGAGCTGTTTTTT	CSQDYLGELFF
NA	TRBJ2-1	NA	TRBV5-1	13	TGCGCCAGCAGCTTGGACCCTCACAATGAGCAGTTCTTC	CASSLDPHNEQFF
NA	TRBJ2-7	NA	TRBV7-8	14	TGTGCCAGCAGCTTACAGGGTTTCTCGATCGAGCAGTACTTC	CASSLQGFSIEQYF
NA	TRBJ1-5	NA	TRBV5-1	13	TGTGCCAGCAGCTTGGCAGGGAATCAGCCCCAGCATTTT	CASSLAGNQPQHF
NA	TRBJ2-7	NA	TRBV4-1	15	TGCGCCAGCAGCCAAGTGACAGGACGATCCTACGAGCAGTACTTC	CASSQVTGRSYEQYF
NA	TRBJ1-1	once	TRBV15	15	TGTGCCACCAGCGGTCTGGGAGGGATGAACACTGAAGCTTTCTTT	CATSGLGGMNTEAFF
NA	TRBJ1-5	few	TRBV4-1	16	TGCGCCAGCAGCCAAGGGGGCCCTTGGAGCAATCAGCCCCAGCATTTT	CASSQGGPWSNQPQHF
TRBD1	TRBJ2-7	NA	TRBV18	13	TGTGCCAGCTCACAGGGGGCCCCCTACGAGCAGTACTTC	CASSQGAPYEQYF
NA	TRBJ1-1	NA	TRBV5-1	13	TGCGCCAGCAGCCCTTACAGGGACTCTGAAGCTTTCTTT	CASSPYRDSEAFF
NA	TRBJ1-1	once	TRBV6-5	15	TGTGCCAGCAGTCCCCTCGCGCTCATGAACACTGAAGCTTTCTTT	CASSPLALMNTEAFF
NA	TRBJ1-4	NA	TRBV28	13	TGTGCCAGCAGTTTGGGAGGAGATGAAAAACTGTTTTTT	CASSLGGDEKLFF
NA	TRBJ2-6	NA	TRBV19	16	TGTGCCAGTAGTATATTCCCAGCGACTGGGGCCAACGTCCTGACTTTC	CASSIFPATGANVLTF
NA	TRBJ2-7	NA	TRBV28	12	TGTGCCACTTCGACCGGACTCTACGAGCAGTACTTC	CATSTGLYEQYF
NA	TRBJ1-2	NA	TRBV28	14	TGTGCCAGCAACAAAGACAGGAGGTGGAATGGCTACACCTTC	CASNKDRRWNGYTF
NA	TRBJ1-3	once	TRBV28	12	TGTGCCACCGAAGGTTCTGGAAACACCATATATTTT	CATEGSGNTIYF
TRBD1	TRBJ2-7	NA	TRBV9	16	TGTGCCAGCAGCCGAGCCCTGGACAGGAATGGCTACGAGCAGTACTTC	CASSRALDRNGYEQYF
NA	TRBJ2-5	NA	TRBV29-1	15	TGCAGCGTTGAAGATATTGGTCAGACTCAAGAGACCCAGTACTTC	CSVEDIGQTQETQYF
NA	TRBJ2-1	NA	TRBV28	15	TGTGCCAGCACACGGGGAACGGGACACCACAATGAGCAGTTCTTC	CASTRGTGHHNEQFF
NA	TRBJ1-2	once	TRBV6-5	13	TGTGCCAGCAGCCAGGGGAGGGGATATGGCTACACCTTC	CASSQGRGYGYTF
NA	TRBJ2-7	NA	TRBV15	16	TGTGCCACCAGCAGAGACTCCAGGGCCTTCGGCGACGAGCAGTACTTC	CATSRDSRAFGDEQYF
NA	TRBJ2-5	NA	TRBV2	13	TGTGCCAGCAGTTTCGGCAGGGGAGAGACCCAGTACTTC	CASSFGRGETQYF
TRBD2	TRBJ2-3	NA	TRBV18	18	TGTGCCAGCTCCGCAGGGACTAGCGGGAGGACCTACACAGATACGCAGTATTTT	CASSAGTSGRTYTDTQYF
NA	TRBJ1-2	NA	TRBV28	14	TGTGCCAGCAGTTTATATTCGGGGTGGAATGGCTACACCTTC	CASSLYSGWNGYTF
NA	TRBJ1-1	NA	TRBV15	15	TGTGCCACCAGCAGAGATCTCAGGGTGAACACTGAAGCTTTCTTT	CATSRDLRVNTEAFF
NA	TRBJ1-6	once	TRBV19	13	TGTGCCAGTAGCTACAGGGTTGATTCACCCCTCCACTTT	CASSYRVDSPLHF
NA	TRBJ2-2	NA	TRBV6-5	15	TGTGCCAGCAGTTACCCCGGGACTAACACCGGGGAGCTGTTTTTT	CASSYPGTNTGELFF
NA	TRBJ1-1	NA	TRBV30	15	TGTGCCTGGACCGACCTACAGAGGGGACGCACTGAAGCTTTCTTT	CAWTDLQRGRTEAFF
NA	TRBJ1-5	NA	TRBV6-5	14	TGTGCCAGCAGTTACTCTCCCCTTTCGATGCCCCAGCATTTT	CASSYSPLSMPQHF
TRBD1	TRBJ2-5	NA	TRBV7-9	16	TGTGCCAGCAGCTTGGGTTGGCAGGGGGCCCAAGAGACCCAGTACTTC	CASSLGWQGAQETQYF
NA	TRBJ2-1	NA	TRBV9	15	TGTGCCAGCAGCGTAGCGGGAGTAACGGGAAATGAGCAGTTCTTC	CASSVAGVTGNEQFF
TRBD1	TRBJ2-7	NA	TRBV5-1	15	TGCGCCAGCAGCTTGACGACAGGGGGCTCCTACGAGCAGTACTTC	CASSLTTGGSYEQYF
NA	TRBJ1-6	NA	TRBV4-1	15	TGCGCCAGCAGCCAAGTAGGCATGGCTTGGTCACCCCTCCACTTT	CASSQVGMAWSPLHF
NA	TRBJ1-3	NA	TRBV6-1	12	TGTGCCAGCAGTCCTCAGGGAAACACCATATATTTT	CASSPQGNTIYF